A single sample gave rise to the 24 T cell receptor beta chains below, sequenced in a study of T cells after yellow fever vaccination. TCRdb reanalysed the 5' RACE reads using MiXCR and keeps one entry per CDR3 protein. The table has 350,000 to 450,000 distinct CDR3 sequences, about 6% seen once; the top ten hold about 15%. This sample comprised PBMCs, obtained 5 days after the yellow fever booster vaccination. These receptors were collected from a man aged 30-40 years who received the YFV17D yellow fever vaccine.

This clonotype was recorded at least ten times. The chain links TRBV12-3 or TRBV12-4 to TRBJ1-1; 8 nucleotides match TRBD1. This CDR3 is built from 13 residues. After removal of 2 bases from V and 6 bases from J, the junction contained 2 bases not matched to a gene. CDR3 protein: CASSLYRGSEAFF. In DNA form, the CDR3 reads TGTGCCAGCAGTTTATACAGGGGGTCTGAAGCTTTCTTT.

This clonotype was counted a few times. This chain uses TRBV5-6 with TRBJ2-7; D might be TRBD1 (6 bases). This CDR3 spans 16 amino acids. The germline gives CDR1 SGHDT, CDR2 YYEEEE. The V end was cut by 2 bases, the J end by 1 base, with 16 bases between. Written as DNA, the CDR3 is TGTGCCAGCAGCTTTAGGGGAACAGGGTTGTCCTACGAGCAGTACTTC. It codes for CASSFRGTGLSYEQYF.

This clonotype has just a few counts. One junction end disagrees with the germline gene, perhaps due to a read error. CDR3 sequence (DNA): TGCAGTGCTAGAACTTCGAACCGTAGCTTT. Its protein product is CSARTSNRSF. The chain uses TRBV20-1 and TRBJ1-1; D remains ambiguous. Germline assignment: CDR1 DFQATT and CDR2 SNEGSKA (reference sequence). CDR3 length equals 10 residues.

In its sample, this clonotype was seen many times. Its ends do not fully match the called genes, so a read error is possible. The CDR3 loop is CASTPGHRNAEAFF. For the CDR3, the DNA is TGTGCCAGCACCCCCGGGCACCGGAACGCTGAAGCTTTCTTT. This sequence joins TRBV12-3 or TRBV12-4 and TRBJ1-1; D gene uncertain. This CDR3 comprises 14 residues.

This clonotype was recorded at least ten times. The CDR3 DNA reads TGTGCCAGCAGCGTAGAGGGGACTAGCGGCACAGATACGCAGTATTTT. It yields the protein CASSVEGTSGTDTQYF. The chain employs TRBV9 and TRBJ2-3, with 10 bases aligning to TRBD2. This CDR3 comprises 16 residues. Germline trimming cut 0 bases from V and 1 base from J; bases unmatched to any gene: 2. Looked up from germline, CDR1 is SGDLS and CDR2 is YYNGEE.

There are many counts of this clonotype. The V gene is TRBV7-6, the J gene TRBJ2-7; TRBD1 matches 7 bases. The CDR3 sequence is 15 residues long. Germline values: CDR1 SGHVS, CDR2 FNYEAQ. V shed 5 bases, J shed 1 base, and the junction held 8 bases outside the gene matches. The CDR3 loop is CASSLRDSLSYEQYF. The CDR3 nucleotides are TGTGCCAGCAGCCTCCGGGACAGCTTATCCTACGAGCAGTACTTC.

This clonotype was counted many times. This chain connects TRBV24-1 to TRBJ2-1, with 9 bases lining up with TRBD2. Trimming took 4 bases from V and 7 from J; bases not matched to a gene: 7. This CDR3 contains 15 residues. Germline CDR1 is KGHDR and CDR2 is SFDVKD. The CDR3 region is CATSDTGTSFNEQFF. For the CDR3, the DNA is TGTGCCACCAGTGACACCGGGACTAGCTTTAATGAGCAGTTCTTC.

This clonotype has just a few counts. The V gene is TRBV18, the J gene TRBJ2-3; 10 nucleotides agree with TRBD1. With 3 bases clipped from V and 7 bases from J, the junction kept 7 bases outside the gene matches. The CDR3 length is 15 residues. CDR1 and CDR2 (germline): KGHSH, LQKENI. CDR3 DNA: TGTGCCAGCTCACCCCCGGGACAGGGGCTTTATACGCAGTATTTT. Translated: CASSPPGQGLYTQYF.

This clonotype occurred many times. The chain combines TRBV12-3 or TRBV12-4 with TRBJ2-1; 10 bases fit TRBD2. With 4 bases clipped from V and 3 bases from J, the junction kept 9 bases outside the gene matches. The CDR3 length is 17 residues. CDR3 nucleotides: TGTGCCAGCAGTTCCGAACCCGGGACTAGCGACTACAATGAGCAGTTCTTC. Protein product: CASSSEPGTSDYNEQFF.

This clonotype has only a few counts. The chain couples TRBV7-3 to TRBJ2-6, with D perhaps matching TRBD1 or TRBD2 (7 bases each). Germline V gene data show CDR1 as SGHTA and CDR2 as FQGTGA. The CDR3 spans 17 residues. Deletions cut 3 bases from V and 1 base from J, with 13 bases between. The CDR3 loop is CASSLQGGTSGANVLTF. CDR3 DNA: TGTGCCAGCAGCTTGCAGGGGGGGACATCTGGGGCCAACGTCCTGACTTTC.

This clonotype has at least ten counts. This chain links TRBV6-5 with TRBJ2-7; weak D call: TRBD2 (6 bases). There are 15 residues in the CDR3. V was cut by 2 bases and J by 2 bases, with 13 bases left in between. Germline V lookup: CDR1 MNHEY, CDR2 SVGAGI. CDR3 protein: CASSYKRGGTYEQYF. CDR3 DNA sequence: TGTGCCAGCAGTTACAAGAGGGGAGGAACCTACGAGCAGTACTTC.

This clonotype was detected only a few times. V usage is TRBV20-1 and J usage is TRBJ2-1; TRBD2 is a possible D gene (7 bases). The CDR3 sequence is 12 residues long. CDR1 is DFQATT, CDR2 SNEGSKA, per germline (reference sequence). CDR3: CSMGASGIEQFF. The CDR3 nucleotides are TGCAGCATGGGGGCTAGCGGAATTGAGCAGTTCTTC.

V is TRBV28 and J is TRBJ2-7; a weak D match, TRBD1 (6 bases). The CDR3 spans 14 residues. V was shortened by 8 bases and J by 0 bases, with 14 bases between the two germline ends. Looked up from germline, CDR1 is MDHEN and CDR2 is SYDVKM. The CDR3 DNA follows: TGTGCCAGCCTGGGACAATACCTCTCCTACGAGCAGTACTTC. This sequence encodes CASLGQYLSYEQYF.

V and J are TRBV7-2 and TRBJ1-4; D perhaps matches TRBD1 (6 bases). The CDR3 runs to 18 residues. The germline V gene has CDR1 SGHTA and CDR2 FQGNSA. The V gene lost 0 bases and the J gene lost 3 bases, with 17 bases spanning the gap. CDR3 protein: CASSLAPAGVVSNEKLFF. The CDR3 DNA reads as TGTGCCAGCAGCTTAGCCCCAGCAGGGGTTGTCTCTAATGAAAAACTGTTTTTT.

The chain joins TRBV18 to TRBJ1-1, with 9 bases lining up with TRBD1. CDR3 length: 13 residues. The V segment lost 3 bases and the J segment 8 bases; nucleotides outside the gene matches: 4. Per the germline V gene, CDR1 is KGHSH and CDR2 is LQKENI. DNA of the CDR3: TGTGCCAGCTCACCGGACAGGGGCCGAGAAGCTTTCTTT. Protein product: CASSPDRGREAFF.

Many counts were recorded for this clonotype. The genes are TRBV4-1 and TRBJ2-7; 11 nucleotides align to TRBD2. This CDR3 contains 14 residues. Germline CDR1 is MGHRA and CDR2 is YSYEKL. Trimming at V came to 4 bases and at J to 4 bases, leaving 3 bases not matched to a gene. CDR3 in amino acids: CASSPRTSGYEQYF. The CDR3 DNA is TGCGCCAGCAGCCCCCGGACTAGCGGGTACGAGCAGTACTTC.

This clonotype was seen ten or more times. The chain links TRBV29-1 to TRBJ2-2; the D gene is possibly TRBD2 (5 bases). CDR1 SQVTM and CDR2 ANQGSEA come from the germline V gene. The germline V and J ends were trimmed by 4 bases and 2 bases, with 8 bases remaining between them. The CDR3 has 13 residues. Here the CDR3 reads CSVVWTNTGELFF. In DNA form, the CDR3 reads TGCAGCGTTGTGTGGACTAACACCGGGGAGCTGTTTTTT.

The sample holds many counts of this clonotype. This chain connects TRBV28 to TRBJ2-5; the D gene is possibly TRBD2 (5 bases). V lost 4 bases and J lost 5, with 8 bases in between. Germline CDR1 and CDR2: MDHEN and SYDVKM. This CDR3 comprises 12 residues. The CDR3 protein is CASSSSMETQYF. CDR3 in DNA: TGTGCCAGCAGTTCTAGCATGGAGACCCAGTACTTC.

The chain carries TRBV20-1 and TRBJ2-7; D may be TRBD2 (5 bases). V was cut by 6 bases and J by 1 base, with 13 bases left in between. This CDR3 contains 13 residues. The germline CDR1 and CDR2 sequences are DFQATT and SNEGSKA (reference sequence). The CDR3 DNA follows: TGCAGTGCCCAGCCGGGAATGTCCTACGAGCAGTACTTC. This encodes CSAQPGMSYEQYF.

This clonotype was detected many times. The J gene is TRBJ2-7, the V gene TRBV28; 9 bases fit TRBD2. This CDR3 contains 15 residues. The V gene's germline CDR1 is MDHEN and CDR2 SYDVKM. Trimming took 5 bases from V and 1 from J; bases not matched to a gene: 6. The CDR3 sequence: CASSTRTSVSYEQYF. Here the CDR3 DNA reads TGTGCCAGCAGTACCCGGACTAGCGTGTCCTACGAGCAGTACTTC.

J is TRBJ2-7 and V is TRBV7-6; D possibly matches TRBD1 or TRBD2 (5 bases each). V lost 0 bases and J 0 bases, leaving 9 bases between the germline ends. Germline CDR1 SGHVS, CDR2 FNYEAQ. This CDR3 is 15 amino acids long. The CDR3 is CASSLAGESSYEQYF. In DNA, the CDR3 is TGTGCCAGCAGCTTAGCGGGGGAGAGCTCCTACGAGCAGTACTTC.

In DNA form, the CDR3 reads TGTGCCAGCAGCTTAGCGGAGGGCCTTTACAATGAGCAGTTCTTC. It translates to CASSLAEGLYNEQFF. The chain is built from TRBV7-9 and TRBJ2-1, with D perhaps matching TRBD2 (6 bases). The CDR3 length is 15 residues. CDR1 SEHNR and CDR2 FQNEAQ come from the germline V gene (reference sequence). The V end was cut by 0 bases, the J end by 4 bases, with 10 bases between.

A word on this clonotype: One end of the junction does not line up with germline, which may come from a read error. This chain uses TRBV20-1 with TRBJ1-5, with TRBD1 as a possible D gene (5 bases). Germline assignment: CDR1 DFQATT and CDR2 SNEGSKA (reference sequence). CDR3 length: 14 amino acids. CDR3: CSASSRGINQAQHF. For the CDR3, the DNA is TGCAGTGCTAGTTCCCGGGGCATCAATCAGGCCCAGCATTTT.

This clonotype was detected a few times. The V gene is TRBV14, the J gene TRBJ2-2; 8 bases agree with TRBD2. CDR1 and CDR2 from the germline V gene are SGHDN and FVKESK. V was pared by 0 bases and J by 3 bases, with 9 bases of the junction left unmatched. There are 18 residues in the CDR3. CDR3 sequence reads: CASSQEGLVLRDTGELFF. DNA for the CDR3: TGTGCCAGCAGCCAAGAGGGACTAGTCCTCCGTGACACCGGGGAGCTGTTTTTT.